The 11 T cell receptor beta chains given below trace back to one sample, sequenced in a study of OX40 agonist ivuxolimab in advanced cancers. Profiled with immunoSEQ multiplex PCR; TCRdb holds only in-frame clones, not every one. The sample holds approximately 70,000 clones, roughly 80% seen once. The starting material was CD4+ or CD8+ T cells sorted from blood, obtained in a trial of the OX40 agonist ivuxolimab. The receptors originated from an adult with an advanced solid tumor such as melanoma, head and neck, liver or kidney cancer.

This chain links TRBV18 with TRBJ2-7; maybe TRBD1 (5 bases). Germline V gives CDR1 KGHSH, CDR2 LQKENI. With 3 bases removed from V and 3 bases from J, the gap between germline ends came to 9 bases. The CDR3 spans 13 residues. Here the CDR3 reads CASSPPDSYEQYF. CDR3 DNA: TGTGCCAGCTCACCTCCAGACAGCTACGAGCAGTACTTC.

The J gene is TRBJ1-2, the V gene TRBV10-3; weak D call: TRBD1 (5 bases). CDR3 length equals 13 residues. The V gene's germline CDR1 is ENHRY and CDR2 SYGVKD. Deletions cut 6 bases from V and 1 base from J, with 9 bases between. CDR3: CAIRGTGNYGYTF. As DNA, the CDR3 is TGTGCCATCAGGGGGACTGGTAACTATGGCTACACCTTC.

CDR3 DNA: TGTGCCAGCAGTTTCCATGGTAGGAGCAATCAGCCCCAGCATTTT. Translated: CASSFHGRSNQPQHF. This chain links TRBV28 with TRBJ1-5; D uncertain. Deletions cut 3 bases from V and 1 base from J, with 10 bases between. Germline CDR1 is MDHEN and CDR2 is SYDVKM. The CDR3 length is 15 residues.

The chain links TRBV19 to TRBJ1-2; 10 bases align to TRBD1. The V gene end was trimmed by 7 bases and the J gene end by 1 base; junction bases not matched to a gene: 12. Per germline, CDR1 LNHDA and CDR2 SQIVND (reference sequence). This CDR3 spans 17 amino acids. CDR3 sequence reads: CASTIRDRGGYNYGYTF. CDR3 coding DNA: TGTGCCAGTACAATACGGGACAGGGGCGGATATAACTATGGCTACACCTTC.

This chain uses TRBV28 with TRBJ1-2, with 7 bases lining up with TRBD1. This CDR3 spans 15 amino acids. Per germline, CDR1 MDHEN and CDR2 SYDVKM. V was pared by 6 bases and J by 13 bases, with 20 bases of the junction left unmatched. In DNA, the CDR3 is TGTGCCAGCAGCGAACGCGGGACAGTTGCCAGGTTGAGCACCTTC. It specifies CASSERGTVARLSTF.

V is TRBV5-4 and J is TRBJ2-5; 8 nucleotides match TRBD2. Unmatched junction bases numbered 9, after V lost 3 bases and J lost 5 bases. The CDR3 spans 15 residues. Germline CDR1 reads SGHNT; CDR2 reads YYREEE (reference sequence). CDR3 DNA sequence: TGTGCCAGCAGCTCCGGGGGGGCCGCGGGGGAGACCCAGTACTTC. Translated, it gives CASSSGGAAGETQYF.

V gene TRBV7-8 combines with J gene TRBJ1-2, with D possibly TRBD1 on 6 matching bases. The germline V gene has CDR1 SGHVS and CDR2 FQNEAQ. The CDR3 sequence is 17 residues long. Deletions cut 1 base from V and 4 bases from J, with 19 bases between. The CDR3 spells CASSLGLTGLRSYGYTF. CDR3 coding DNA: TGTGCCAGCAGCTTAGGATTAACAGGGTTACGTAGCTATGGCTACACCTTC.

This sequence joins TRBV9 and TRBJ2-1, with 13 positions matching TRBD2. The germline CDR1 and CDR2 sequences are SGDLS and YYNGEE. The CDR3 spans 14 residues. After removal of 3 bases from V and 10 bases from J, the junction contained 4 bases not matched to a gene. In nucleotides, the CDR3 is TGTGCCAGCAGCGCGGGACTAGCGGGGAAAGAGCAGTTCTTC. Translating gives CASSAGLAGKEQFF.

Only a few counts were recorded for this clone. V and J are TRBV25-1 and TRBJ2-1, with 7 positions matching TRBD1. CDR3 length equals 15 residues. Germline-derived CDR1 and CDR2 are MGHDK and SYGVNS. With V trimmed by 2 bases and J by 5 bases, 6 bases remained unmatched. CDR3 nucleotide sequence: TGTGCCAGCAGTGAACCGGGACAGATTAACAATGAGCAGTTCTTC. Its translation: CASSEPGQINNEQFF. Based on the CDR3 plus reference TRBV25-1 and TRBJ2-1, the full variable domain is EADIYQTPRYLVIGTGKKITLECSQTMGHDKMYWYQQDPGMELHLIHYSYGVNSTEKGDLSSESTVSRIRTEHFPLTLESARPSHTSQYLCASSEPGQINNEQFFGPGTRLTVL.

The rearrangement joins TRBV6-5 to TRBJ1-2, with D uncertain. The germline V and J ends were trimmed by 6 bases and 7 bases, with 12 bases remaining between them. The CDR3 is 12 residues long. Germline V gene data show CDR1 as MNHEY and CDR2 as SVGAGI. The CDR3 DNA is TGTGCCAGCAGCTTTCCCGAGGGTGGCTACACCTTC. Translation gives CASSFPEGGYTF.

The V call is TRBV5-4, the J call TRBJ1-4; TRBD1 is a possible D gene (6 bases). V gave up 0 bases and J gave up 4 bases, with 10 bases separating them. The germline V gene encodes CDR1 SGHNT and CDR2 YYREEE (reference sequence). This CDR3 has 15 amino acids. This CDR3 is CASSLEGRGNEKLFF. CDR3 DNA: TGTGCCAGCAGCTTGGAGGGCAGGGGTAATGAAAAACTGTTTTTT.